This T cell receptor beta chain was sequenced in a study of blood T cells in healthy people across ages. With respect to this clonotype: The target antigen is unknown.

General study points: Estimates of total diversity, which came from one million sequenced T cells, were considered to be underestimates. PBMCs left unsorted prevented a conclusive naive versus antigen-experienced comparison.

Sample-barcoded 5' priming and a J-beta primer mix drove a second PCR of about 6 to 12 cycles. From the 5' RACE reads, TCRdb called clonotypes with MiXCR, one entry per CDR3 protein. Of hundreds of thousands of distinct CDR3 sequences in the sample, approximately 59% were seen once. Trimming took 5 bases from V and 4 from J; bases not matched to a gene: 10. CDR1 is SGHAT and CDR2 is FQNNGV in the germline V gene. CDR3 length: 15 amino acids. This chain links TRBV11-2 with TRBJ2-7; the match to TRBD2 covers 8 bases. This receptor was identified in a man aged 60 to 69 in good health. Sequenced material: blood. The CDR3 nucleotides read TGTGCCAGCAGCCCGACGGGAGGGCGTACGTACGAGCAGTACTTC. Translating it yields CASSPTGGRTYEQYF. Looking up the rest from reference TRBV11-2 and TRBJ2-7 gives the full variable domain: EAGVAQSPRYKIIEKRQSVAFWCNPISGHATLYWYQQILGQGPKLLIQFQNNGVVDDSQLPKDRFSAERLKGVDSTLKIQPAKLEDSAVYLCASSPTGGRTYEQYFGPGTRLTVT.